The table lists the clone carrying this TCR beta chain with a few counts. This sample is drawn from a study of T cells after yellow fever vaccination. TCRdb called the 5' RACE reads again in MiXCR, with one record for every CDR3 protein. The sample has about 340,000 distinct CDR3 sequences, around 13% seen once. The germline V and J ends were trimmed by 0 bases and 4 bases, with 8 bases remaining between them. Germline CDR1 and CDR2: DFQATT and SNEGSKA (reference sequence). The length of the CDR3 is 13 residues. The sample here was CD4+ T cells sorted from PBMCs, taken 15 days after the yellow fever booster vaccination. The receptor comes from a man younger than 35 who received the YFV17D yellow fever vaccine. V and J are TRBV20-1 and TRBJ2-3; D is unresolved. In DNA, the CDR3 is TGCAGTGCTAGAGATAGCCAATCAGATACGCAGTATTTT. It codes for CSARDSQSDTQYF.